This entry lists 5 T cell receptor beta chains sequenced from one sample in a study of OX40 agonist ivuxolimab in advanced cancers. Produced via immunoSEQ multiplex PCR; TCRdb's table is partial and in-frame only. The sample lists around 49,000 clones, 75% to 80% occurring once. The sample consisted of CD4+ or CD8+ T cells sorted from blood, taken in a trial of the OX40 agonist ivuxolimab. Receptors originate from an adult with an advanced solid tumor such as melanoma, head and neck, liver or kidney cancer.

The chain is built from TRBV9 and TRBJ2-1, with TRBD2 matching 11 bases. Looked up from germline, CDR1 is SGDLS and CDR2 is YYNGEE. The CDR3 is 18 amino acids. Trimming removed 4 bases from V and 3 bases from J; junction bases left unmatched: 12. The CDR3 DNA reads TGTGCCAGCAGCCCGCGACTAGCGGGATATATGGGCTACAATGAGCAGTTCTTC. Translated: CASSPRLAGYMGYNEQFF.

The chain employs TRBV5-1 and TRBJ2-7; TRBD2 is a possible D gene (6 bases). Germline-derived CDR1 and CDR2 are SGHRS and YFSETQ. The CDR3 has 19 amino acids. V gave up 1 base and J gave up 2 bases, with 25 bases separating them. CDR3 residues: CASSLFPKVFSGPTYEQYF. For the CDR3, the DNA is TGCGCCAGCAGCTTGTTCCCCAAGGTTTTTAGCGGACCCACCTACGAGCAGTACTTC.

Ten or more counts support this clone. This sequence joins TRBV5-1 and TRBJ1-2; 9 bases match TRBD1. Trimming took 4 bases from V and 4 from J; bases not matched to a gene: 2. CDR3 length equals 13 residues. Germline CDR1 reads SGHRS; CDR2 reads YFSETQ. The CDR3 sequence: CASSRDRAYGYTF. CDR3 nucleotide sequence: TGCGCCAGCAGCCGGGACAGGGCCTATGGCTACACCTTC. Drawing the rest from reference TRBV5-1 and TRBJ1-2, the complete variable domain is KAGVTQTPRYLIKTRGQQVTLSCSPISGHRSVSWYQQTPGQGLQFLFEYFSETQRNKGNFPGRFSGRQFSNSRSEMNVSTLELGDSALYLCASSRDRAYGYTFGSGTRLTVV.

V gene TRBV12-5 combines with J gene TRBJ1-5, with D possibly TRBD1 on 5 matching bases. CDR3 length: 14 amino acids. V lost 5 bases to trimming and J lost 1 base, with 9 bases between them. CDR1 and CDR2 from the germline V gene are LGHNT and FRNRAP. DNA of the CDR3: TGTGCTAGTGGTAGAGGGGTGAGCAATCAGCCCCAGCATTTT. Translated: CASGRGVSNQPQHF.

The chain employs TRBV4-3 and TRBJ1-2; D is undetermined. The CDR3 covers 14 residues. V was trimmed by 0 bases and J by 8 bases, leaving 13 bases between them. CDR1 is LGHNA and CDR2 is YSLEER in the germline V gene. This CDR3 is CASSQDKDLGGYTF. The CDR3 coding sequence is TGCGCCAGCAGCCAAGACAAGGACCTCGGAGGCTACACCTTC.